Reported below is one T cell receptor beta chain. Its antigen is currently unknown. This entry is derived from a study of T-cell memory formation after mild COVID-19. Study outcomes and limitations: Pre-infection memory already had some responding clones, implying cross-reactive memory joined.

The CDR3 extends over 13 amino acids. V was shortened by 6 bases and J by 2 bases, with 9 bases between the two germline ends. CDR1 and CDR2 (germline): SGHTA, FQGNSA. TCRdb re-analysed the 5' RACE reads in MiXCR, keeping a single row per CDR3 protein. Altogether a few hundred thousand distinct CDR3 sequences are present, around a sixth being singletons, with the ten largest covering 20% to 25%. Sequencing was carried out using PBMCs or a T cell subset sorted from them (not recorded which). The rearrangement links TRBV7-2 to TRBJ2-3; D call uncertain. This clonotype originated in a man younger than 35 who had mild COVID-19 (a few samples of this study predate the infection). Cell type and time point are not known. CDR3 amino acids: CASRTPPTDTQYF. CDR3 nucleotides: TGTGCCAGCAGGACTCCCCCCACAGATACGCAGTATTTT.